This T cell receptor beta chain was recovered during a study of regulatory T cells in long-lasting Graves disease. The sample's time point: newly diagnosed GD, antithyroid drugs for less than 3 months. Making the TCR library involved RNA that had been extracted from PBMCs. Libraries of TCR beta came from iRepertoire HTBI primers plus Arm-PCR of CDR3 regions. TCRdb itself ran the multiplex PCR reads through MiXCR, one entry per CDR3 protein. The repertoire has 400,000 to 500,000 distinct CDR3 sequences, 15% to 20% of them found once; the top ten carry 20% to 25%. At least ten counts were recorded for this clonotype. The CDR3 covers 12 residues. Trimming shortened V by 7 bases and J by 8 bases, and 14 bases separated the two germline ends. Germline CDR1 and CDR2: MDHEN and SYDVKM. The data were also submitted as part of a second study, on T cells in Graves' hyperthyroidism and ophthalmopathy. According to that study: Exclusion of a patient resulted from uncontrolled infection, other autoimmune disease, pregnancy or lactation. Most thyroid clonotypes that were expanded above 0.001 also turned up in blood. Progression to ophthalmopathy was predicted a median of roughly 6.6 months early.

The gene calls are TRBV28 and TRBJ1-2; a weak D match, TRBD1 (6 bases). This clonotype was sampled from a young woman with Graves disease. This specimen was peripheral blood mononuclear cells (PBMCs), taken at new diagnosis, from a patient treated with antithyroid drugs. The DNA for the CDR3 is TGTGCCAGCAAGGTGGGGGCGCGAGGCTACACCTTC. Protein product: CASKVGARGYTF.